One T cell receptor beta chain is described in this entry. What it recognizes is unknown. A second PCR of roughly 7 to 11 cycles used a sample-barcoded 5' primer and a J-beta primer mix. Sequencing recovered at least 2.5 million CDR3-containing paired-end reads from each sample. TCRdb used MiXCR to reprocess the 5' RACE reads, holding one entry per CDR3 protein. The sample lists over 1.5 million distinct CDR3 sequences, about 50% occurring once. This record comes from a study of blood T cells in healthy people across ages. Study observations and caveats: With age, beta diversity per million T cells declined roughly linearly, significantly by roughly 40. Long-lived donors carried more naive CD4+ cells and greater diversity than aged donors.

The receptor was derived from a woman in her forties in good health. The material sequenced was blood.

This CDR3 is CSARDSGPNQPQHF. CDR3 coding DNA: TGCAGTGCTAGAGATTCAGGGCCCAATCAGCCCCAGCATTTT. The V and J genes are TRBV20-1 and TRBJ1-5; weak D call: TRBD1 (5 bases). CDR1 and CDR2 from the germline V gene are DFQATT and SNEGSKA (reference sequence). Trimming took off 0 bases at V and 3 bases at J, with 9 bases between the two ends. The CDR3 has 14 amino acids.